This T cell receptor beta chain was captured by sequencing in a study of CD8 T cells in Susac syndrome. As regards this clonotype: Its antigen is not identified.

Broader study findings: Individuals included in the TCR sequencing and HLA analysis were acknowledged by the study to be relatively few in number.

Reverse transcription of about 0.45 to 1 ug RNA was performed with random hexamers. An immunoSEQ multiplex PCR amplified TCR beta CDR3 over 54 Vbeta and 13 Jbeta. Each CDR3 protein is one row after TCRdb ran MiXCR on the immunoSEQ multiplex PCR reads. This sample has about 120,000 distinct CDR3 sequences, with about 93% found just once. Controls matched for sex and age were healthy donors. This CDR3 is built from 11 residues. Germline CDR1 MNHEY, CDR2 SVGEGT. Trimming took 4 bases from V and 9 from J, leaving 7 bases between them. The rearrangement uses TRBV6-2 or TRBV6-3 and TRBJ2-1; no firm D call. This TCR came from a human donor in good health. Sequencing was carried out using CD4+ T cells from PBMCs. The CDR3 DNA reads TGTGCCAGCAGTTCCCCTACTGAGCAGTTCTTC. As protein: CASSSPTEQFF.